This T cell receptor beta chain was profiled in a study of blood T cells in healthy people across ages. The CDR3 consists of 13 residues. Germline CDR1 is SGHTA and CDR2 is FQGNSA. Sample-barcoded 5' priming and a J-beta primer mix drove a second PCR of about 6 to 12 cycles. TCRdb processed the 5' RACE reads anew with MiXCR; each CDR3 protein has one entry. The sample has 600,000 to 1,000,000 distinct CDR3 sequences; roughly 60% are singletons. The clonotype originates from a man younger than 40 in good health. The sequenced material came from blood. This rearrangement joins TRBV7-2 to TRBJ2-7; D might be TRBD1 or TRBD2, each matching 5 bases. TRBJ2-5 explains the end of the DNA better; the J call may be wrong. The CDR3 DNA follows: TGTGCCAGCAGCTTAACGTGGGGGGAGACCCAGTACTTC. Translating it yields CASSLTWGETQYF.